These 22 T cell receptor beta chains share one sample of origin, sequenced in a study of blood T cells in healthy people across ages. Next came a second PCR, run for about 7 to 11 cycles, which used a sample-barcoded 5' primer along with a J-beta primer mix. TCRdb re-derived calls from the 5' RACE reads in MiXCR, one entry per CDR3 protein. The sample holds about 1.4 million distinct CDR3 sequences; around 59% are singletons and the top ten take over 6.5%. Sequenced: blood. The receptors come from a man between 18 and 29 years old in good health.

This sequence joins TRBV3-1 and TRBJ2-3, with D maybe TRBD2 (5 bases). Trimming stripped 0 bases from V and 2 bases from J, with 12 bases between. This CDR3 is built from 16 residues. Germline V gene lookup returns CDR1 LGHDT and CDR2 YNNKEL (reference sequence). CDR3: CASSQERALFTDTQYF. In nucleotides, the CDR3 is TGTGCCAGCAGCCAAGAGCGGGCCTTGTTCACAGATACGCAGTATTTT.

In its sample, this clonotype was seen a few times. This chain links TRBV29-1 with TRBJ1-1; TRBD1 is a possible D gene (5 bases). CDR3 length: 12 amino acids. Germline CDR1 reads SQVTM; CDR2 reads ANQGSEA. The V and J ends lost 7 bases and 2 bases respectively, with 11 bases between them. The CDR3 spells CSARQRNTEAFF. The DNA for the CDR3 is TGCAGCGCAAGACAGAGAAACACTGAAGCTTTCTTT.

This chain joins TRBV21-1 and TRBJ1-2; TRBD1 is the table's D call and was not checked against the DNA. TRBV21-1 is a recognized pseudogene. The CDR3 length is 15 residues. For the CDR3, the DNA is TGTGCCAGCAGCAGTACTCCGACAGGGTTGGGTGGCTACACCTTC. Translation gives CASSSTPTGLGGYTF.

This chain connects TRBV7-2 to TRBJ2-7; 9 bases line up with TRBD2. The J call is doubtful: the DNA matches TRBJ2-5 better. The CDR3 has 15 residues. Germline V lookup: CDR1 SGHTA, CDR2 FQGNSA. In DNA form, the CDR3 reads TGTGCCAGCAGCTTTCTAGCGGGGTATGGGGAGACCCAGTACTTC. Its translation is CASSFLAGYGETQYF.

This chain uses TRBV7-9 with TRBJ1-6; D perhaps matches TRBD1 (6 bases). In germline, CDR1 is SEHNR, CDR2 FQNEAQ (reference sequence). V was cut by 5 bases and J by 5 bases, with 10 bases left in between. The CDR3 consists of 14 residues. CDR3 nucleotides: TGTGCCAGCAGCGCGGACAGAAATAATTCACCCCTCCACTTT. Residues: CASSADRNNSPLHF.

J is TRBJ2-3 and V is TRBV5-1; D gene uncertain. Germline CDR1 is SGHRS and CDR2 is YFSETQ. CDR3 size: 15 residues. V dropped 0 bases and J dropped 0 bases, with 8 bases sitting between them. The CDR3 loop is CASSLGDASTDTQYF. CDR3 DNA sequence: TGCGCCAGCAGCTTGGGTGACGCTAGCACAGATACGCAGTATTTT. Full variable domain (remainder filled in from reference TRBV5-1 and TRBJ2-3): KAGVTQTPRYLIKTRGQQVTLSCSPISGHRSVSWYQQTPGQGLQFLFEYFSETQRNKGNFPGRFSGRQFSNSRSEMNVSTLELGDSALYLCASSLGDASTDTQYFGPGTRLTVL.

The V gene is TRBV10-3, the J gene TRBJ2-1, with 8 bases identical to TRBD1. The germline CDR1 and CDR2 sequences are ENHRY and SYGVKD. This CDR3 spans 14 amino acids. J was trimmed by 8 bases and V by 4 bases; bases with no gene match: 7. Here the CDR3 DNA reads TGTGCCATCAGTGGGCCTCGACAGGGGTATGAGCAGTTCTTC. This translates into CAISGPRQGYEQFF.

This chain connects TRBV11-2 to TRBJ1-6; possible D gene TRBD1, 6 bases. The germline V gene encodes CDR1 SGHAT and CDR2 FQNNGV. V was shortened by 1 base and J by 8 bases, with 12 bases between the two germline ends. The CDR3 is made up of 15 amino acids. CDR3 sequence: CASSLARQVYSPLHF. The CDR3 coding sequence is TGTGCCAGCAGCTTAGCCCGACAGGTTTATTCACCCCTCCACTTT.

The J gene is TRBJ2-7, the V gene TRBV5-1, with D tentatively TRBD1 (6 bases). CDR1 SGHRS and CDR2 YFSETQ come from the germline V gene. V was shortened by 1 base and J by 7 bases, with 18 bases between the two germline ends. This CDR3 region has 15 residues. CDR3 region: CASSLYTGSYNEQYF. As DNA, the CDR3 is TGCGCCAGCAGCTTGTACACAGGGTCTTACAATGAGCAGTACTTC.

This chain connects TRBV2 to TRBJ1-2, with 8 bases aligning to TRBD1. Germline CDR1 and CDR2: SNHLY and FYNNEI. V shed 8 bases, J shed 1 base, and the junction held 3 bases outside the gene matches. The CDR3 has 13 residues. The chain's CDR3 is CASGQGINYGYTF. The CDR3 DNA sequence: TGTGCCAGCGGACAGGGAATTAACTATGGCTACACCTTC.

J is TRBJ2-5 and V is TRBV28; D might be TRBD1 (5 bases). The J call may not be correct, given that the DNA end is closer to TRBJ2-7. CDR1 MDHEN and CDR2 SYDVKM come from the germline V gene. CDR3 length: 11 amino acids. The DNA of the CDR3 is TGTGCCAGCAGTGACAGCCACGAGCAGTACTTC. Residues: CASSDSHEQYF.

The chain couples TRBV18 to TRBJ2-3; 8 nucleotides align to TRBD2. After removal of 0 bases from V and 6 bases from J, the junction contained 8 bases not matched to a gene. This CDR3 comprises 16 residues. In germline, CDR1 is KGHSH, CDR2 LQKENI. The CDR3 here is CASSPPGLEELDTQYF. The CDR3 region has the DNA TGTGCCAGCTCACCACCGGGACTAGAGGAGCTTGATACGCAGTATTTT.

This sequence joins TRBV6-1 and TRBJ1-2, with D possibly matching TRBD1 (6 bases). V was pared by 7 bases and J by 0 bases, with 24 bases between. CDR3 size: 18 residues. From germline, CDR1 is MNHNS and CDR2 SASEGT. The CDR3 loop reads CASTDLRTARPSNYGYTF. The CDR3 bases are TGTGCCAGCACAGACCTTCGGACAGCCCGCCCCTCTAACTATGGCTACACCTTC.

The V and J genes are TRBV6-6 and TRBJ2-7; D not resolved. V was cut by 0 bases and J by 3 bases, with 6 bases left in between. Germline CDR1 reads MNHNY; CDR2 reads SVGAGI (reference sequence). The CDR3 sequence is 13 residues long. In DNA form, the CDR3 reads TGTGCCAGCAGTTACTCGAGATACTACGAGCAGTACTTC. It encodes CASSYSRYYEQYF.

This clonotype has a handful of counts. The gene calls are TRBV12-3 or TRBV12-4 and TRBJ2-6; no clear D. V was clipped by 6 bases and J by 0 bases, with 6 bases between them. This CDR3 comprises 14 residues. CDR3 sequence (DNA): TGTGCCAGCAGGAGAGGCTCTGGGGCCAACGTCCTGACTTTC. Protein sequence: CASRRGSGANVLTF.

This chain connects TRBV4-1 to TRBJ1-5; D is unresolved. The CDR3 runs to 17 residues. The germline gives CDR1 MGHRA, CDR2 YSYEKL. Trimming took 0 bases from V and 4 from J, leaving 16 bases between them. CDR3 coding DNA: TGCGCCAGCAGCCAAGATCCGGGCTGGTTGGGAAATCAGCCCCAGCATTTT. It is translated as CASSQDPGWLGNQPQHF.

The gene calls are TRBV6-6 and TRBJ1-4; D is uncertain. V shed 6 bases and J shed 0 bases, with 11 bases lying between them. From germline, CDR1 is MNHNY and CDR2 SVGAGI (reference sequence). The CDR3 is made up of 15 amino acids. This chain's CDR3 is CASSRGETTNEKLFF. The CDR3 DNA sequence: TGTGCCAGCAGCCGGGGAGAAACAACTAATGAAAAACTGTTTTTT.

Here the CDR3 DNA reads TGTGCCAGCAGTTTATGGGGCGTTCCCAATTACGAGCAGTACTTC. Translation gives CASSLWGVPNYEQYF. This sequence joins TRBV28 and TRBJ2-1; D not certain. The DNA matches TRBJ2-7 better at its end, which makes the J call doubtful. The V gene's germline CDR1 is MDHEN and CDR2 SYDVKM. The CDR3 sequence is 15 residues long.

This chain links TRBV11-2 with TRBJ2-5; no firm D call. With 3 bases removed from V and 1 base from J, the gap between germline ends came to 9 bases. The germline gives CDR1 SGHAT, CDR2 FQNNGV. This CDR3 comprises 14 residues. The CDR3 loop is CASSLVRLQETQYF. CDR3 sequence (DNA): TGTGCCAGCAGCTTGGTCCGACTCCAAGAGACCCAGTACTTC.

The chain uses TRBV20-1 and TRBJ2-2; D gene uncertain. Trimming cost V 3 bases and J 3 bases, with 11 bases left between them. Germline V gene sequence: CDR1 DFQATT, CDR2 SNEGSKA (reference sequence). The CDR3 is 14 amino acids. DNA for the CDR3: TGCAGTGCTAGCGCGGTAGTCGACACCGGGGAGCTGTTTTTT. Its protein is CSASAVVDTGELFF.

The chain carries TRBV20-1 and TRBJ1-6, with a possible D match to TRBD1 (6 bases). V shed 3 bases and J shed 6 bases, with 9 bases lying between them. Germline lookup yields CDR1 DFQATT and CDR2 SNEGSKA (reference sequence). The CDR3 sequence is 13 residues long. As DNA, the CDR3 is TGCAGTGCTAGTAACAGGGCTAATTCACCCCTCCACTTT. Amino acids: CSASNRANSPLHF.

The chain joins TRBV4-3 to TRBJ2-1; weak D call: TRBD2 (6 bases). Germline loops: CDR1 LGHNA, CDR2 YSLEER. This CDR3 has 19 amino acids. V was pared by 0 bases and J by 0 bases, with 18 bases between. The chain's CDR3 is CASSQDGPRGISSYNEQFF. The DNA for the CDR3 is TGCGCCAGCAGCCAAGATGGACCCCGGGGGATTAGCTCCTACAATGAGCAGTTCTTC.